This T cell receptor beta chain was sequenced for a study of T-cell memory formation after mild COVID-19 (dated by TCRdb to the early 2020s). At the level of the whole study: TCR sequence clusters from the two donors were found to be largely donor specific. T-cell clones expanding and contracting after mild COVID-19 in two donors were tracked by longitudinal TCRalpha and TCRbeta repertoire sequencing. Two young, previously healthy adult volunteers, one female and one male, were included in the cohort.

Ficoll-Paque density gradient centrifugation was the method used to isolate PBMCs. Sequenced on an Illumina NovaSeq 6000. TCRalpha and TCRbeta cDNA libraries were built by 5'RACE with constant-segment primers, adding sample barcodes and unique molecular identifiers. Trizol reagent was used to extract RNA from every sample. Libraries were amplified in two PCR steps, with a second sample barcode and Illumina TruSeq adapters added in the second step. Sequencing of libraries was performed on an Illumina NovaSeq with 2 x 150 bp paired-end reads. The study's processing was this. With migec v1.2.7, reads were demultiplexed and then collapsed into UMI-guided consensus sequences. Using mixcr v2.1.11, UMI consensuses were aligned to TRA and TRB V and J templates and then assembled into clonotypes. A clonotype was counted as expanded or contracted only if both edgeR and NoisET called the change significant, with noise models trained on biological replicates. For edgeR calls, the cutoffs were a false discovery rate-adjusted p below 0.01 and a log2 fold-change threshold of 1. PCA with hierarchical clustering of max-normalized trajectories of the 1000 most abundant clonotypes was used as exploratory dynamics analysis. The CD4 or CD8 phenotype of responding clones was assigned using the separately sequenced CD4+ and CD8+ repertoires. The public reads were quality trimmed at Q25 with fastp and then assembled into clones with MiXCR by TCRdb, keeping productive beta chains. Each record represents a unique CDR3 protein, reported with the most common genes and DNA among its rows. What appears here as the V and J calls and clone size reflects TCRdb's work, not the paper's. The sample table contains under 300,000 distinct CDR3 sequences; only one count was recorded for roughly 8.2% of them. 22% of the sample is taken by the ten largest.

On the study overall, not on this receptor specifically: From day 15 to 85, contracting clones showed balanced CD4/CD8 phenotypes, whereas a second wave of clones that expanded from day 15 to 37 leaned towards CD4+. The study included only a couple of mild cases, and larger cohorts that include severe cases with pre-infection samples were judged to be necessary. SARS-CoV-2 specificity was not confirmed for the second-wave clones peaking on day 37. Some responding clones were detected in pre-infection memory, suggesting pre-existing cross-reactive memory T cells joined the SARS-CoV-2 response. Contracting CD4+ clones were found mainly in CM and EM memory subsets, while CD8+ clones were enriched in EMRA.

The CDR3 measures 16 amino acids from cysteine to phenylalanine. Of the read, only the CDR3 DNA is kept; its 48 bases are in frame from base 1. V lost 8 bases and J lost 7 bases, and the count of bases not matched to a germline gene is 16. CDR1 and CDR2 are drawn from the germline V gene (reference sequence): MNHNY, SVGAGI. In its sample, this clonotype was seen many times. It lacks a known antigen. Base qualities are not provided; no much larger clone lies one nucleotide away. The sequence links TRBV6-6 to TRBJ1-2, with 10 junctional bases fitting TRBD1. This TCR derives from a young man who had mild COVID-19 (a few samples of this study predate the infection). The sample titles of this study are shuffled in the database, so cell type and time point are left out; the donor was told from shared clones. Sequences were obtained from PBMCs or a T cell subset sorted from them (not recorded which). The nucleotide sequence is TGTGCCAGCTCAAGGCAAACCGGGACAGGGGTGCGTGGCTACACCTTC. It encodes CASSRQTGTGVRGYTF.